The source of this T cell receptor (beta chain) is a study of T cell repertoires in ileal Crohn's disease. Study summary: About half received postoperative treatment, about a dozen with thiopurines and 18 anti-TNF.

The sample's time point: inflamed ileum from the surgical specimen. As for this clone: Its antigen is not identified.

The protocol was immunoSEQ multiplex PCR, while the TCRdb copy is restricted to in-frame clones and leaves out a portion. Of around 5,500 clones in the sample, about 80% were seen once. Overall study results and limits: Endoscopic recurrence occurred in every patient whose clonality exceeded 26.8%. Compared with non-smokers, active smokers at surgery showed more clonal expansions.

The germline CDR1 and CDR2 sequences are SGHAT and FQNNGV. Trimming removed 5 bases at V and 4 bases at J, with 11 bases between. The CDR3 extends over 13 amino acids. The sequencing input was ileal tissue. The sequence derives from an adult with Crohn's disease. This sequence joins TRBV11-2 and TRBJ2-5; D possibly matches TRBD1 or TRBD2 (6 bases each). The CDR3 DNA reads as TGTGCCAGCAGCACAGAGGGGGGAGAGACCCAGTACTTC. Translation: CASSTEGGETQYF.